A single sample gave rise to the 26 T cell receptor beta chains below, sequenced in a study of regulatory T cells in long-lasting Graves disease. Libraries of TCR beta came from iRepertoire HTBI primers plus Arm-PCR of CDR3 regions. TCRdb called the multiplex PCR reads again in MiXCR, with one record for every CDR3 protein. This sample has a few hundred thousand distinct CDR3 sequences, with around 22% found just once. Documented time point: persistent/refractory GD, antithyroid drugs over 5 years with positive TRAb. RNA from PBMCs was the source of the TCR library. The sample in question was peripheral blood mononuclear cells (PBMCs), obtained when the disease was refractory, from a patient treated with antithyroid drugs. These receptors all come from a female donor with Graves disease.

This clonotype has a handful of counts. This rearrangement joins TRBV6-1 to TRBJ1-3; possible D gene TRBD1, 6 bases. The V gene lost 6 bases and the J gene lost 0 bases, with 12 bases spanning the gap. The CDR3 sequence is 15 residues long. Germline V gene lookup returns CDR1 MNHNS and CDR2 SASEGT. The CDR3 spells CASSKMDSSGNTIYF. CDR3 sequence (DNA): TGTGCCAGCAGCAAGATGGACAGCTCTGGAAACACCATATATTTT.

This rearrangement joins TRBV20-1 to TRBJ1-5, with 9 positions matching TRBD1. Germline V gene lookup returns CDR1 DFQATT and CDR2 SNEGSKA (reference sequence). This CDR3 spans 16 amino acids. The V gene end was trimmed by 3 bases and the J gene end by 3 bases; junction bases not matched to a gene: 9. The CDR3 is CSASAGTGSVNQPQHF. The DNA for the CDR3 is TGCAGTGCTAGTGCGGGGACAGGGAGCGTCAATCAGCCCCAGCATTTT.

This chain uses TRBV20-1 with TRBJ2-7; perhaps TRBD2 as D (5 bases). The germline gives CDR1 DFQATT, CDR2 SNEGSKA (reference sequence). V lost 5 bases and J 3 bases, leaving 17 bases between the germline ends. The CDR3 length is 14 residues. The CDR3 DNA reads as TGCAGTGCTGTCCACAGCGGACGAAACTACGAGCAGTACTTC. The encoded protein is CSAVHSGRNYEQYF.

This clonotype was detected ten times or more. CDR3 sequence (DNA): TGTGCCAGCAGTTACTCGTACAGGGGGAACACTGAAGCTTTCTTT. It is translated as CASSYSYRGNTEAFF. The genes are TRBV6-5 and TRBJ1-1; 7 nucleotides agree with TRBD1. Germline CDR1 MNHEY, CDR2 SVGAGI. V shed 0 bases and J 1 base; nucleotides not matched to a gene: 2. The CDR3 has 15 amino acids.

Of note for this clonotype: This sequence may be a read error, since a much larger clone differs from it by one base. The rearrangement joins TRBV28 to TRBJ2-7; 12 bases agree with TRBD2. V dropped 5 bases and J dropped 9; count of bases not matched to a gene: 11. CDR1 and CDR2 from the germline V gene are MDHEN and SYDVKM. There are 15 residues in the CDR3. Written as DNA, the CDR3 is TGTGCCAGCAGTCGACAGACTAGCGGGAGTTCCGGGCAGTACTTC. It codes for CASSRQTSGSSGQYF.

In its sample, this clonotype was seen many times. The V gene is TRBV12-3 or TRBV12-4, the J gene TRBJ2-5; 7 nucleotides align to TRBD2. V shed 4 bases and J 2 bases; nucleotides not matched to a gene: 1. This CDR3 spans 13 amino acids. The CDR3 reads CASSWEGQETQYF. As DNA, the CDR3 is TGTGCCAGCAGTTGGGAGGGACAAGAGACCCAGTACTTC.

This clonotype was detected ten times or more. This sequence joins TRBV28 and TRBJ1-2; TRBD1 matches 7 bases. The CDR3 has 14 amino acids. The germline CDR1 and CDR2 sequences are MDHEN and SYDVKM. V shed 5 bases and J 7 bases; nucleotides not matched to a gene: 10. The CDR3 DNA reads as TGTGCCAGCAGTGCGGAGGGGGCTCTCGCTGGCTACACCTTC. Encoded protein: CASSAEGALAGYTF.

The table lists this clonotype with a few counts. This sequence joins TRBV14 and TRBJ2-2; D gene ambiguous. The CDR3 is 11 residues long. V lost 4 bases to trimming and J lost 11 bases, with 8 bases between them. Per the germline V gene, CDR1 is SGHDN and CDR2 is FVKESK. CDR3 protein: CASSRNTELFF. CDR3 coding DNA: TGTGCCAGCAGCCGGAACACAGAGCTGTTTTTT. Full variable domain (rest looked up from reference TRBV14 and TRBJ2-2): EAGVTQFPSHSVIEKGQTVTLRCDPISGHDNLYWYRRVMGKEIKFLLHFVKESKQDESGMPNNRFLAERTGGTYSTLKVQPAELEDSGVYFCASSRNTELFFGEGSRLTVL.

This clonotype occurred many times. The CDR3 loop reads CSASRDRGYGYTF. As DNA, the CDR3 is TGCAGTGCTAGCCGGGACAGGGGTTATGGCTACACCTTC. The rearrangement links TRBV20-1 to TRBJ1-2, with 10 bases fitting TRBD1. Per the germline V gene, CDR1 is DFQATT and CDR2 is SNEGSKA (reference sequence). The CDR3 length is 13 residues. J lost 5 bases, V lost 3 bases, and 3 bases had no gene match.

This clonotype was counted only a few times. This chain links TRBV2 with TRBJ1-6; no clear D. V was pared by 5 bases and J by 2 bases, with 7 bases between. CDR3 size: 14 residues. Germline-derived CDR1 and CDR2 are SNHLY and FYNNEI. The CDR3 protein is CASSTGTYNSPLHF. The CDR3 DNA sequence: TGTGCCAGCAGTACCGGGACCTATAATTCACCCCTCCACTTT.

This CDR3 is CASSYSNSVTGANYGYTF. For the CDR3, the DNA is TGTGCCAGCAGTTACTCTAACAGTGTGACGGGGGCCAACTATGGCTACACCTTC. The gene calls are TRBV6-5 and TRBJ1-2; D may be TRBD1 (6 bases). The CDR3 has 18 residues. Trimming took 0 bases from V and 2 from J, leaving 19 bases between them. From germline, CDR1 is MNHEY and CDR2 SVGAGI.

V usage is TRBV2 and J usage is TRBJ2-3; TRBD1 agrees at 8 bases. The V gene end was trimmed by 9 bases and the J gene end by 6 bases; junction bases not matched to a gene: 8. Germline V gene data show CDR1 as SNHLY and CDR2 as FYNNEI. This CDR3 comprises 13 residues. CDR3: CASLDRGEDTQYF. The CDR3, as DNA: TGTGCCAGTTTAGACAGGGGTGAGGATACGCAGTATTTT.

This clonotype appeared a few times. This chain uses TRBV12-3 or TRBV12-4 with TRBJ2-5; unclear D gene. CDR3 length: 14 residues. The germline V and J ends were trimmed by 2 bases and 1 base, with 8 bases remaining between them. CDR3 coding DNA: TGTGCCAGCAGTTTACAGACTCCCCAAGAGACCCAGTACTTC. It yields the protein CASSLQTPQETQYF.

The rearrangement links TRBV29-1 to TRBJ1-4; 10 bases map to TRBD1. Germline CDR1 SQVTM, CDR2 ANQGSEA. The CDR3 sequence is 13 residues long. The ends lost 6 bases at V and 8 bases at J; junction bases unmatched: 6. The CDR3 region has the DNA TGCAGCGTGCTCGGGACAGGGGAGGAAAAACTGTTTTTT. Translation gives CSVLGTGEEKLFF.

This clonotype was observed many times. The chain employs TRBV11-2 and TRBJ2-4; D ambiguous. The CDR3 extends over 13 amino acids. The V gene's germline CDR1 is SGHAT and CDR2 FQNNGV. The V end lost 5 bases, the J end lost 5 bases, and 10 bases lay between the germline ends. The CDR3 bases are TGTGCCAGCAGCCCATCGAATCAAAACATTCAGTACTTC. As protein: CASSPSNQNIQYF.

This clonotype was seen more than once but under ten times. The chain couples TRBV5-1 to TRBJ1-5, with a possible D match to TRBD1 (6 bases). Per germline, CDR1 SGHRS and CDR2 YFSETQ. The CDR3 extends over 15 amino acids. Trimming removed 5 bases from V and 1 base from J, with 13 bases in between. The CDR3 loop reads CASSITGTSNQPQHF. The CDR3 bases are TGCGCCAGCAGTATTACAGGGACGAGCAATCAGCCCCAGCATTTT.

The gene calls are TRBV7-9 and TRBJ2-5; D may be TRBD2 (5 bases). The CDR3 extends over 15 amino acids. The V end lost 0 bases, the J end lost 5 bases, and 13 bases lay between the germline ends. CDR1 is SEHNR, CDR2 FQNEAQ, per germline (reference sequence). CDR3 sequence: CASSLAGGRGETQYF. CDR3 bases: TGTGCCAGCAGCTTAGCGGGCGGCAGAGGGGAGACCCAGTACTTC.

Only one count was recorded for this clonotype. The chain has TRBV7-8 and TRBJ1-5, with D hard to call. V dropped 5 bases and J dropped 3 bases, with 14 bases sitting between them. The germline V gene has CDR1 SGHVS and CDR2 FQNEAQ. This CDR3 has 15 residues. The CDR3 spells CASSPPWAPNQPQHF. The CDR3 DNA sequence: TGTGCCAGCAGCCCCCCTTGGGCTCCCAATCAGCCCCAGCATTTT.

This CDR3 reads CATSRDVASGFTDTQYF. The CDR3 coding sequence is TGTGCCACCAGCAGAGATGTGGCTAGCGGTTTCACAGATACGCAGTATTTT. V and J are TRBV15 and TRBJ2-3, with 7 bases identical to TRBD2. V gave up 0 bases and J gave up 2 bases; unmatched junction bases: 8. Germline lookup yields CDR1 LNHNV and CDR2 YYDKDF (reference sequence). This CDR3 region has 17 residues.

The rearrangement uses TRBV12-3 or TRBV12-4 and TRBJ1-2; D not certain. V was clipped by 6 bases and J by 5 bases, with 10 bases between them. The CDR3 is made up of 12 amino acids. The CDR3 here is CASRSIGYGYTF. CDR3 bases: TGTGCCAGCAGGAGCATTGGATATGGCTACACCTTC.

The chain links TRBV12-3 or TRBV12-4 to TRBJ1-1, with 7 nucleotides matching TRBD1. The CDR3 covers 15 residues. V dropped 2 bases and J dropped 0; count of bases not matched to a gene: 3. CDR3 nucleotides: TGTGCCAGCAGTTTAACGGGACAGATGAACACTGAAGCTTTCTTT. Translation: CASSLTGQMNTEAFF.

This clonotype was detected ten times or more. The V call is TRBV3-1, the J call TRBJ1-1; no definite D call. Per germline, CDR1 LGHDT and CDR2 YNNKEL (reference sequence). The CDR3 is 13 residues long. The germline V and J ends were trimmed by 0 bases and 7 bases, with 9 bases remaining between them. CDR3 sequence (DNA): TGTGCCAGCAGCCAAGATCGAGCAGATGAAGCTTTCTTT. As protein: CASSQDRADEAFF.

At least ten counts were recorded for this clonotype. The genes are TRBV5-6 and TRBJ2-2, with a possible D match to TRBD1 (6 bases). The V end lost 4 bases, the J end lost 1 base, and 14 bases lay between the germline ends. CDR3 length equals 16 residues. Germline lookup yields CDR1 SGHDT and CDR2 YYEEEE. For the CDR3, the DNA is TGTGCCAGCAGCCGGAGGAAGACAGGGAACACCGGGGAGCTGTTTTTT. Amino acids: CASSRRKTGNTGELFF.

The rearrangement joins TRBV5-1 to TRBJ2-7; 13 bases agree with TRBD2. This CDR3 comprises 15 residues. V shed 7 bases and J 5 bases; nucleotides not matched to a gene: 9. From germline, CDR1 is SGHRS and CDR2 YFSETQ. CDR3 sequence reads: CASGLGTSGNHEQYF. CDR3 nucleotides: TGCGCCAGCGGACTTGGGACTAGCGGGAACCACGAGCAGTACTTC.

Many counts were recorded for this clonotype. V is TRBV3-1 and J is TRBJ2-7; either TRBD1 or TRBD2 may supply D (6 bases each). The V end lost 0 bases, the J end lost 6 bases, and 15 bases lay between the germline ends. The CDR3 runs to 15 residues. CDR1 and CDR2 from the germline V gene are LGHDT and YNNKEL (reference sequence). The CDR3 nucleotides are TGTGCCAGCAGCCAAGATAACGGCAGGGGAGGCGAGCAGTACTTC. This codes for CASSQDNGRGGEQYF.

There are a few counts of this clonotype. This chain uses TRBV20-1 with TRBJ2-5, with D maybe TRBD2 (6 bases). CDR1 is DFQATT, CDR2 SNEGSKA, per germline (reference sequence). V lost 6 bases to trimming and J lost 9 bases, with 17 bases between them. There are 12 residues in the CDR3. CDR3 in DNA: TGCAGTGCCGGGGACTTTAGGGGATCCCAGTACTTC. Encoded protein: CSAGDFRGSQYF.